This TCR beta chain was profiled in a study of glioma-infiltrating T cells after dendritic cell vaccination. The time point is: after dendritic cell vaccination, including at tumor progression/relapse. Isocitrate dehydrogenase mutation was absent in all glioblastoma patients. Using immunoSEQ multiplex PCR, the repertoire was profiled, and TCRdb retains in-frame clones only, with some absent. The sample lists over 80,000 clones, approximately 75% occurring once. Germline values: CDR1 SGHRS, CDR2 YFSETQ. The CDR3 runs to 13 residues. V was shortened by 4 bases and J by 4 bases, with 10 bases between the two germline ends. This clone was seen many times.

This chain joins TRBV5-1 and TRBJ2-3, with TRBD2 as a possible D gene (5 bases). Sequencing used blood, obtained after dendritic cell vaccination. The TCR was taken from a human donor with glioblastoma. The chain's CDR3 is CASSADSSDTQYF. In nucleotides, the CDR3 is TGCGCCAGCAGCGCGGACTCGTCAGATACGCAGTATTTT.